This TCR beta chain was documented in a study of beta chain features in type 1 diabetes. V dropped 4 bases and J dropped 0 bases, with 11 bases sitting between them. The CDR3 contains 15 residues. Looked up from germline, CDR1 is ENHRY and CDR2 is SYGVKD. Reverse transcribing all isolated RNA meant expressed TCRB transcripts were sequenced. Here immunoSEQ multiplex PCR was the method, and the copy in TCRdb shows in-frame clones only, minus some. Of hundreds of thousands of clones detected, approximately 15% appear once; the ten largest clones hold more than 6.5%. The sample consisted of central memory CD4+ T cells from blood. The clonotype was recovered from a man younger than 45 in good health. The chain uses TRBV10-3 and TRBJ2-3; D unresolved. CDR3 residues: CAISGLGISTDTQYF. The CDR3 coding sequence is TGTGCCATCAGTGGGTTAGGCATCAGCACAGATACGCAGTATTTT.